These T cell receptor beta chains were read from a single sample in a study of T cell responses to AZD1222 COVID-19 vaccine. TCRdb's copy holds only in-frame clones and misses some; the assay was immunoSEQ multiplex PCR. The sample lists 150,000 to 200,000 clones, approximately 92% occurring once. Sequencing used peripheral blood, obtained on day 0 of AZD1222 vaccination. All receptors come from an adult in good health. CDR3s include the opening cysteine and the closing phenylalanine or tryptophan. The D gene is left open where the match is weak. Not every row has a clone size; where given, it reads once, few, many or a size class.

V	J	size	D	DNA	CDR3
TRBV24-1	TRBJ2-3	.	TRBD2	TGTGCCACCGGGGGGGAGAGCACAGATACGCAGTATTTT	CATGGESTDTQYF
TRBV4-1	TRBJ2-7	.	.	TGCGCCAGCAGCCAAGAACAGGGCTTTAGCGAGCAGTACTTC	CASSQEQGFSEQYF
TRBV5-1	TRBJ1-1	.	.	TGCGCCAGCAGCTCAAGGACGGGAAACACTGAAGCTTTCTTT	CASSSRTGNTEAFF
TRBV19	TRBJ1-6	.	.	TGTGCCAGTAAAGGAGCCGATGCCAGCTCCTATAATTCACCCCTCCACTTT	CASKGADASSYNSPLHF
TRBV5-1	TRBJ1-2	.	.	TGCGCCAGCAGCTTGGCGGACAGAGGGCCCCCCACCTTC	CASSLADRGPPTF
TRBV5-1	TRBJ1-4	.	.	TGCGCCAGCAGGCCCGGAAGGGGGACTGCTGAAAAACTGTTTTTT	CASRPGRGTAEKLFF
TRBV28	TRBJ2-1	once	.	TGTGCCAGCAGTTTATCGACTCCCAATGAGCAGTTCTTC	CASSLSTPNEQFF
TRBV27	TRBJ1-4	.	.	TGTGCCAGCAGTAAACAGGGAACAAGCGAAAAACTGTTTTTT	CASSKQGTSEKLFF
TRBV30	TRBJ2-7	.	TRBD2	TGTGCCTGGAGTAGTAGCGGGAGGGGGGAGCAGTACTTC	CAWSSSGRGEQYF
TRBV6-5	TRBJ2-5	.	TRBD1	TGTGCCAGCAGTTACTCGGGACAGGGAGAGACCCAGTACTTC	CASSYSGQGETQYF